This T cell receptor beta chain was identified during a study of blood T cell repertoires in COVID-19 (dated by TCRdb to about 2020). Notes on the research overall: Collaborator samples came from the United States, Italy and Spain and covered acute and convalescent phases of COVID-19. The material from the prospective study consisted of cDNA or gDNA derived from T cells, B-cell-depleted T cells, or PBMCs. The dataset comprised deeply sampled blood TCRbeta repertoires from subjects exposed to, actively infected with, or recovered from COVID-19. The repertoires were released in a freely available public database meant as a resource for research on the immune response to SARS-CoV-2. Samples were obtained from the ongoing ImmuneRACE study (first 160 participants) and from over 1,000 subjects provided by 6 global collaborators. Sample metadata almost always included a de-identified subject ID, COVID-19 status, age in years and sex. Where available, HLA class I and class II types were taken from metadata supplied by the sample provider and were not determined by assay-based typing. Broad study findings and their caveats: The quantity of clinical and demographic metadata differed by source and by participant and was supplied without curation.

This clone was picked up one time. Which antigen it targets is not known. Base-call qualities are not available, and no considerably larger clone is one nucleotide away. The collaborating institutions used their own protocols to collect whole blood in K2EDTA tubes. For TCRbeta analysis, collaborator samples were shipped as frozen whole blood, as isolated PBMCs, or as DNA extracted from either sample type. Inclusive of the bounding cysteine and phenylalanine, the CDR3 is 11 residues long. Just the 33-base CDR3 DNA is kept, in frame starting at base 1. V drops 7 bases and J drops 8 bases, leaving 11 bases in between. The germline V gene sets CDR1 to MNHEY and CDR2 to SVGAGI. The immunoSEQ Assay, a bias-controlled multiplex PCR, was used to amplify TCRbeta CDR3 regions from genomic DNA. The study's own analysis went as follows. Within the assay, amplification of reference gene primers was used to estimate how many nucleated cells each sample contained. To quantify the absolute abundance of each unique TCRbeta CDR3 rearrangement, sequence reads were collapsed and filtered. For each sample, productive Simpson clonality was calculated as the square root of Simpson's diversity index over productive rearrangements. Entries here come from immuneACCESS through TCRdb and include only in-frame sequences with V and J called. Some clones fail to appear in such tables; in the studies checked, an unresolved V gene covers under half of the shortfall, and the cause of the remainder is unknown. The V and J calls and clone size were taken over from that table, and D and trimming were inferred from the DNA. The sample profile shows some 65,000 clones; 90% to 95% of them were found once. The top ten clonotypes cover approximately 2.9% of the sample.

Sequenced sample: peripheral blood. This TCR came from a man in his 70s with active COVID-19. Here the chain combines TRBV6-5 and TRBJ1-2; a confident D gene designation cannot be given. The CDR3 sequence is CASKSWRGYTF. The nucleotide sequence reads as follows: TGTGCCAGCAAAAGTTGGAGGGGCTACACCTTC.